The rows below give T cell receptor beta chains drawn from one sample of a study of blood T cell repertoires in COVID-19. TCRdb's table, derived via immunoSEQ multiplex PCR, lists solely in-frame clones and lacks some. The repertoire includes approximately 10,000 clones, around nine tenths of them detected once, and 20% to 25% sits in the top ten. Sequenced sample: peripheral blood. The receptors shown here come from a woman aged 55-70 years with active COVID-19. The CDR3 runs from the conserved cysteine through the conserved F or W. Fields, in order: D gene, clone size, V gene, J gene, CDR3 DNA, CDR3 protein. D genes are given only for firm matches. Where a row states a size, it is once, few, many or the class of an expanded clone; other rows omit it.

d_gene: -
abundance: -
v_gene: TRBV6-5
j_gene: TRBJ2-3
CDR3nt: TGTGCCAGCAGCGGGAGACAGCGGTACACAGATACGCAGTATTTT
CDR3aa: CASSGRQRYTDTQYF

d_gene: TRBD1
abundance: -
v_gene: TRBV30
j_gene: TRBJ2-3
CDR3nt: TGTGCCTGGAGCCGGGACAGGGTCACAGATACGCAGTATTTT
CDR3aa: CAWSRDRVTDTQYF

d_gene: -
abundance: -
v_gene: TRBV19
j_gene: TRBJ1-1
CDR3nt: TGTGCCAGTAGTCCTCTCCCTAGCGGCACTGAAGCTTTCTTT
CDR3aa: CASSPLPSGTEAFF

d_gene: -
abundance: -
v_gene: TRBV19
j_gene: TRBJ1-1
CDR3nt: TGTGCCACCCGACGGAGGAACACTGAAGCTTTCTTT
CDR3aa: CATRRRNTEAFF

d_gene: -
abundance: -
v_gene: TRBV6-2/TRBV6-3
j_gene: TRBJ1-6
CDR3nt: TGTGCCAGCAGTTACTCGCAAGCACAGAGAATTTCACCCCTCCACTTT
CDR3aa: CASSYSQAQRISPLHF

d_gene: -
abundance: -
v_gene: TRBV5-5
j_gene: TRBJ1-6
CDR3nt: TGTGCCAGCAGTTTGAGCGGGCGAGAGAATTCACCCCTCCACTTT
CDR3aa: CASSLSGRENSPLHF

d_gene: TRBD1
abundance: -
v_gene: TRBV2
j_gene: TRBJ1-5
CDR3nt: TGTGCCAGCAGTAAGGGACAGGGCGCAAATCAGCCCCAGCATTTT
CDR3aa: CASSKGQGANQPQHF

d_gene: -
abundance: few
v_gene: TRBV29-1
j_gene: TRBJ1-2
CDR3nt: TGCAGCGACCAGGGCGTCGGGAGCTATGGCTACACCTTC
CDR3aa: CSDQGVGSYGYTF

d_gene: TRBD1
abundance: -
v_gene: TRBV19
j_gene: TRBJ1-2
CDR3nt: TGTGCCAGTAGTATTATGGACAGGAACTTCAGGAACTATGGCTACACCTTC
CDR3aa: CASSIMDRNFRNYGYTF

d_gene: -
abundance: -
v_gene: TRBV4-2
j_gene: TRBJ1-1
CDR3nt: TGTGCCAGCAGCCAAGGTAGGGGGTGGGGATCGGGTGCTGAAGCTTTCTTT
CDR3aa: CASSQGRGWGSGAEAFF

d_gene: -
abundance: few
v_gene: TRBV7-8
j_gene: TRBJ2-7
CDR3nt: TGTGCCAGCAGCCCGGGACTTCTCCTAGACTACGAGCAGTACTTC
CDR3aa: CASSPGLLLDYEQYF

d_gene: TRBD1
abundance: -
v_gene: TRBV27
j_gene: TRBJ1-1
CDR3nt: TGTGCCAGCAGTTTATCGATAACAGGGGCGCGGACTGAAGCTTTCTTT
CDR3aa: CASSLSITGARTEAFF

d_gene: TRBD1
abundance: -
v_gene: TRBV29-1
j_gene: TRBJ1-1
CDR3nt: TGCAGCGTCGCGAACGACAGGGGAAGAACTGAAGCTTTCTTT
CDR3aa: CSVANDRGRTEAFF

d_gene: -
abundance: -
v_gene: TRBV10-1
j_gene: TRBJ2-5
CDR3nt: TGCGCCAGCAGTGACAGGGCAGAGACCCAGTACTTC
CDR3aa: CASSDRAETQYF

d_gene: -
abundance: -
v_gene: TRBV9
j_gene: TRBJ1-2
CDR3nt: TGTGCCAGCAGCGGTATTGGGGGGAGGAATGGCTACACCTTC
CDR3aa: CASSGIGGRNGYTF

d_gene: -
abundance: -
v_gene: TRBV9
j_gene: TRBJ1-2
CDR3nt: TGTGCCAGCAGGGACGACGGGGATGGCTACACCTTC
CDR3aa: CASRDDGDGYTF

d_gene: TRBD2
abundance: -
v_gene: TRBV7-6
j_gene: TRBJ2-7
CDR3nt: TGTGCCAGCAGCCAGACATGGTCTAGCGGGAGTGACGAGCAGTACTTC
CDR3aa: CASSQTWSSGSDEQYF